This TCR beta chain was sequenced in a study of long-term antiretroviral therapy in people with HIV. Germline trimming cut 4 bases from V and 6 bases from J; bases unmatched to any gene: 16. This CDR3 has 19 amino acids. Germline CDR1 and CDR2: ENHRY and SYGVKD. Version v3.0 of the immunoSEQ assay ran at survey level. The repertoire was sequenced with immunoSEQ multiplex PCR; TCRdb's copy has only in-frame clones and lacks some. This repertoire shows around 16,000 clones, 77% found once; its top ten account for about 22%. The chain recombines TRBV10-3 with TRBJ2-2, with 11 bases that match TRBD2. This specimen was unsorted PBMCs, taken 2.1 years after starting antiretroviral therapy. This sequence was found in a man in his forties or fifties with HIV. In nucleotides, the CDR3 is TGTGCCATCAGTGTGTTAGAAAGGACTAGCGGGTTCCACGCCGGGGAGCTGTTTTTT. Its translation is CAISVLERTSGFHAGELFF.